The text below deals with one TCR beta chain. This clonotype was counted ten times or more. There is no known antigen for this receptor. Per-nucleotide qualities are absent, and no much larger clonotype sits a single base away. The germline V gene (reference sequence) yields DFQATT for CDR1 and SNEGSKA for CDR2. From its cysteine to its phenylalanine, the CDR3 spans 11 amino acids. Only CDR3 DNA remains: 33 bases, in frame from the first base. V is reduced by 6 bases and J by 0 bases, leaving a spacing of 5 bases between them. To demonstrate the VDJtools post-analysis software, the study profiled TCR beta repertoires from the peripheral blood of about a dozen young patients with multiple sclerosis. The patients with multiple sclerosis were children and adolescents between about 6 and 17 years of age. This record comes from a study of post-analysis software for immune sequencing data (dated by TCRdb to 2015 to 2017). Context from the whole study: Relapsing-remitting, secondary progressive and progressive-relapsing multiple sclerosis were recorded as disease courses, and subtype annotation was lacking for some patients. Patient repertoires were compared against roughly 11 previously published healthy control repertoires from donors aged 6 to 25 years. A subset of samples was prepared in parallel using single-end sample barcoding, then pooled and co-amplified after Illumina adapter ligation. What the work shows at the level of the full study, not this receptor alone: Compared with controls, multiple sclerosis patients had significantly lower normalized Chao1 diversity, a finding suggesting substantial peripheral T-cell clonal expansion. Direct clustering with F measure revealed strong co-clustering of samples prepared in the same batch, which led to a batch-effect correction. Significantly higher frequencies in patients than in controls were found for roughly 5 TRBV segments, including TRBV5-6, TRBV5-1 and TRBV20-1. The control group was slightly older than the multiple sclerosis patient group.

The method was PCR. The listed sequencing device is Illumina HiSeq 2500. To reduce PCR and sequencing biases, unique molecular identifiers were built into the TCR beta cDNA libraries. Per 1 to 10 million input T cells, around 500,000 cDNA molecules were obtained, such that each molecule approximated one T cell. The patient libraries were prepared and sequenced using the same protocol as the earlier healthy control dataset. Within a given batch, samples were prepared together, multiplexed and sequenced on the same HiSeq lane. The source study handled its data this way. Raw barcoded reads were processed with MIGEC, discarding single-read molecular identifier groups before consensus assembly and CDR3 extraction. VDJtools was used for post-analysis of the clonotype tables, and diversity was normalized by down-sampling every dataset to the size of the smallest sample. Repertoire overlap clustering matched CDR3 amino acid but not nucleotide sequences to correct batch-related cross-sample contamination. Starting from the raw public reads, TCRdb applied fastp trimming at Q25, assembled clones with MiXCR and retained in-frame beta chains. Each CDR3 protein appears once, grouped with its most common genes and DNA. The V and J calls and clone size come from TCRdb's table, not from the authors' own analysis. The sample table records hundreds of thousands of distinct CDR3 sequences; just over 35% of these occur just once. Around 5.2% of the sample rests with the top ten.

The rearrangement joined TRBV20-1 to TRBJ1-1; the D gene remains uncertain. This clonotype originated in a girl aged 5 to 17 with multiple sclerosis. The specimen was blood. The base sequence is TGCAGTGCCCTGGTGAACACTGAAGCTTTCTTT. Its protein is CSALVNTEAFF.